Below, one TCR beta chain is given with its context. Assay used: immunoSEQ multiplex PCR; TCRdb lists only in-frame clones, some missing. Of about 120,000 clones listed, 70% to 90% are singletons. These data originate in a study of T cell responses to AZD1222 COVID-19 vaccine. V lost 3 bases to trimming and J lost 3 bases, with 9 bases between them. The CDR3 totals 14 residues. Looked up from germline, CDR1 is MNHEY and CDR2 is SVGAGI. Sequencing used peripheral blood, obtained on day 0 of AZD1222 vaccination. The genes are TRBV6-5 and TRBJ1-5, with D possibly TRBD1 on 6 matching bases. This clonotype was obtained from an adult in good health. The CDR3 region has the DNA TGTGCCAGCAGTTATGGACAGCTCAATCAGCCCCAGCATTTT. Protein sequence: CASSYGQLNQPQHF.